What follows describes a single T cell receptor beta chain. The antigen is not known. Sequenced by immunoSEQ multiplex PCR; TCRdb stores in-frame clones only, minus some. This table has 40,000 to 50,000 clones, around 72% appearing once. Antigen-specific CD4+ T cells expanded by the ViraFEST assay with viral peptide pools were then sequenced. After roughly 10 days in culture, the CD4+ T cells were isolated. According to PCR results, the person was infected with SARS-CoV-2 between March and December 2020. In germline, CDR1 is SNHLY, CDR2 FYNNEI. The CDR3 loop spans 13 amino acids. J lost 8 bases, V lost 2 bases, and 3 bases had no gene match. The sample belongs to a study of vaccination effects on CD4 cells after COVID-19.

The J gene is TRBJ2-4, the V gene TRBV2, with 7 bases fitting TRBD1. Sequencing was performed on CD4+ T cells from PBMCs cultured with a peptide pool, taken before COVID-19 vaccination. The receptor's source is a human donor who had a prior SARS-CoV-2 infection. The CDR3 DNA reads TGTGCCAGCAGTGAAAGACAGGGAGACATTCAGTACTTC. This encodes CASSERQGDIQYF. Together with reference TRBV2 and TRBJ2-4, the CDR3 gives the full variable domain: EPEVTQTPSHQVTQMGQEVILRCVPISNHLYFYWYRQILGQKVEFLVSFYNNEISEKSEIFDDQFSVERPDGSNFTLKIRSTKLEDSAMYFCASSERQGDIQYFGAGTRLSVL.